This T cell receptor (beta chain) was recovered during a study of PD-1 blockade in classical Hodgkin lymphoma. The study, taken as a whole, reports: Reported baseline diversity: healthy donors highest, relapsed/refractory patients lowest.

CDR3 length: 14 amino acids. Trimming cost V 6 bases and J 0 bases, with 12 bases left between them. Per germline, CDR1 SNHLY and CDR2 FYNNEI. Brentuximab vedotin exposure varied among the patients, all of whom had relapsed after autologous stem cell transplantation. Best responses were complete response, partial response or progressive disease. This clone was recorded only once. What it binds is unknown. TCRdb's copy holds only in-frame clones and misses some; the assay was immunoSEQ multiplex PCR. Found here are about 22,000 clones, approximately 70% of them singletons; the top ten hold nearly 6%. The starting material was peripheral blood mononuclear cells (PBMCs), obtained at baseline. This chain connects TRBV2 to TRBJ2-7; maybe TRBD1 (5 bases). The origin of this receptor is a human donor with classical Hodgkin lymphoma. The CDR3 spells CASSDRTYSYEQYF. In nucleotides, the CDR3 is TGTGCCAGCAGCGACAGAACTTACTCCTACGAGCAGTACTTC. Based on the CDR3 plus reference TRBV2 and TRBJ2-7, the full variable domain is EPEVTQTPSHQVTQMGQEVILRCVPISNHLYFYWYRQILGQKVEFLVSFYNNEISEKSEIFDDQFSVERPDGSNFTLKIRSTKLEDSAMYFCASSDRTYSYEQYFGPGTRLTVT.